This T cell receptor (beta chain) is from a study of CD4 and CD8 cells across lung adenocarcinoma regions. TCRdb independently ran MiXCR on the PCR reads; one entry per CDR3 protein. The sample lists some 25,000 distinct CDR3 sequences, about half occurring once. The germline V gene encodes CDR1 SGHVS and CDR2 FQNEAQ. The CDR3 length is 15 residues. The specimen was CD8+ T cells from the center of a lung tumor. This chain uses TRBV7-8 with TRBJ2-1; 7 bases agree with TRBD2. The J call is in doubt because the DNA end fits TRBJ2-7 better. The source is a male donor with lung adenocarcinoma. The CD4 and CD8 labels of this study may be unreliable. CDR3 protein: CASSFQRDPSYEQYF. The CDR3, as DNA: TGTGCCAGCAGCTTCCAGCGGGACCCCTCCTACGAGCAGTACTTC.